This T cell receptor (beta chain) was recovered during a study of CD8+ T cells in alopecia areata (dated by TCRdb to 2016 to 2018). The study in broad terms: The study used high-throughput TCRbeta sequencing to examine T cell clonal expansion in alopecia areata, in both the C3H/HeJ mouse model and human patients. In humans, TCRbeta sequencing was performed on scalp tissue and on sorted CD4+ and CD8+ peripheral blood T cells from healthy controls and from patients with patchy or totalis/universalis alopecia areata. Scalp clonality was compared among normal scalp (n=4), patchy alopecia areata scalp (n=8), and alopecia totalis/universalis scalp (n=8). RNA came from the PAXgene miRNA kit for fixed scalp, the miRNeasy kit for PBMCs, and the RNeasy kit for mouse skin. Amplification of TCRbeta CDR3 regions was done by immunoSEQ multiplex PCR using 35 Vbeta forward primers and 13 Jbeta reverse primers. Here is what the overall study found, with its caveats: Lesional scalp, especially in alopecia totalis/universalis, showed higher clonality and more expanded CD8+ clones than normal scalp, suggesting antigenic drive. Resident alphabeta T cells in normal human skin are also sequenced, complicating scalp TCR repertoire analysis, unlike mouse skin dominated by gammadelta T cells. Shared TCR sequences between patients were less evident than in mice, which may be partly attributable to HLA diversity in the patient population.

To prepare the library, the immunoSEQ multiplex PCR assay was applied. RNA was extracted from all samples and reverse transcribed into cDNA, which served as template for TCR sequencing. SuperScript III was used to make first-strand cDNA, primed with a 2:1 mix of oligo-dT and random hexamers. A synthetic immune receptor repertoire was used to gauge amplification bias, and whatever bias remained was removed computationally. In the source study's methods: After raw reads were preprocessed to remove errors, the CDR3 was defined following IMGT conventions as running from the conserved cysteine to phenylalanine. To get clonality, Shannon entropy was normalized by log2 of the number of productive unique TCRs and the result was subtracted from 1. Whether each scalp clone was CD4 or CD8 was inferred by checking scalp TCRbeta sequences against the CD4 and CD8 repertoires from sorted blood. The clones in this table, taken by TCRdb from immuneACCESS, are in-frame only. Not every clone is retained; where verified, under half of the shortfall comes from an unresolved V gene, and the cause of the rest is unknown. V, J and clone size reflect that table, while D and trimming were determined from the DNA. Within this sample are about 110,000 clones, with 50% to 70% of them counted one time only. The top ten constitute around 25% of the sample.

Points on this clone: Its antigen is still unknown. Per-base qualities were not stored, and no clone one base away is much larger.

Sequences MNHEY (CDR1) and SVGAGI (CDR2) are obtained from the germline V gene. From cysteine to phenylalanine, the CDR3 is 15 amino acids long. Of the read, only the CDR3 DNA is kept; its 45 bases are in frame from base 1. Trimmed from V: 4 bases; trimmed from J: 8 bases; junction bases lacking a gene match: 6. From alopecia areata patients, peripheral blood was collected along with lesional scalp punch biopsies. PBMCs were isolated by density centrifugation and stained for CD3, CD4 and CD8, after which CD4+ and CD8+ T cells were sorted on a FACSAria. The untreated alopecia areata patients were recruited through a multicenter biomarker study. Blood CD8+ T cells from about 5 biomarker-study patients were further sorted into NKG2D-low and NKG2D-high fractions.

Here the chain combines TRBV6-5 and TRBJ2-1; the junction holds 12 bases that match TRBD1. This sequence originates from a human donor with alopecia areata. The sequenced material came from NKG2D-low CD8+ T cells sorted from blood. Reading the label with the study, this specimen's cell subset or site is: sorted CD8+ NKG2D-low blood T cells. The DNA sequence follows: TGTGCCAGCAGTTCCGGGACAGGGGGCTTATATGAGCAGTTCTTC. Its amino acids are CASSSGTGGLYEQFF.